This entry concerns a single TCR beta chain. The antigen remains undetermined. The data are from a study of T cells in Graves' hyperthyroidism and ophthalmopathy. Study results and limitations: Blood also held most thyroid clonotypes expanded beyond 0.001.

This CDR3 has 13 residues. Losses at the gene ends were 6 bases for V and 7 bases for J; bases not matched to a gene: 3. CDR1 is SNHLY and CDR2 is FYNNEI in the germline V gene. Regions amplified from RNA transcripts were the TCR beta CDR3 regions. A set of HTBI primers served as the primers for a first-round RT-PCR of the TCR CDR3. TCRdb processed the multiplex PCR reads anew with MiXCR; each CDR3 protein has one entry. The sample has about 640,000 distinct CDR3 sequences, about 20% seen once; the top ten hold 34%. The V gene is TRBV2, the J gene TRBJ1-6, with 7 bases aligning to TRBD1. This receptor was identified in a man aged 25-45 years with Graves' ophthalmopathy. Sequencing used blood. The CDR3 is CASSDRENSPLHF. CDR3 nucleotide sequence: TGTGCCAGCAGCGACAGGGAAAATTCACCCCTCCACTTT.